These T cell receptor beta chains were read from a single sample in a study of blood T cell repertoires in COVID-19. Measured with immunoSEQ multiplex PCR; TCRdb has only the in-frame clones, and not every one. The sample lists around 110,000 clones, approximately 90% occurring once. Sequenced: peripheral blood. The receptors here all came from a human donor with active COVID-19. The donor label of this sample is uncertain. Each CDR3 is given with its conserved first and last residue. The D gene is left open where the match is weak. A clone size is listed for some rows: how often the clone was seen (once, few, many), or a class if it is expanded.

D: -; size: -; V: TRBV27; J: TRBJ1-6; CDR3: CASSSNNSPLHF; DNA: TGTGCCAGCAGTTCTAATAATTCACCCCTCCACTTT
D: TRBD1; size: -; V: TRBV18; J: TRBJ2-3; CDR3: CASSTRQGSTDTQYF; DNA: TGTGCCAGCTCAACCCGACAGGGCTCCACAGATACGCAGTATTTT
D: -; size: -; V: TRBV23-1; J: TRBJ1-5; CDR3: CASWDKGVNSNQPQHF; DNA: TGCGCCAGTTGGGACAAGGGGGTTAATAGCAATCAGCCCCAGCATTTT
D: TRBD1; size: once; V: TRBV18; J: TRBJ2-1; CDR3: CASSRTGFKSYNEQFF; DNA: TGTGCCAGCTCCAGGACAGGTTTTAAGTCCTACAATGAGCAGTTCTTC
D: TRBD1; size: once; V: TRBV5-6; J: TRBJ2-6; CDR3: CASSQGTGIHSGANVLTF; DNA: TGTGCCAGCAGCCAGGGGACAGGGATTCATTCCGGGGCCAACGTCCTGACTTTC
D: -; size: -; V: TRBV7-9; J: TRBJ1-5; CDR3: CASSSTPGGTYSNQPQHF; DNA: TGTGCCAGCAGCTCCACCCCCGGGGGGACCTATAGCAATCAGCCCCAGCATTTT
D: -; size: -; V: TRBV5-1; J: TRBJ2-7; CDR3: CASSFAQPSYSYEQYF; DNA: TGCGCCAGCAGTTTCGCGCAACCAAGCTATTCCTACGAGCAGTACTTC
D: -; size: -; V: TRBV3-1/TRBV3-2; J: TRBJ1-2; CDR3: CASSQATGREYGYTF; DNA: TGTGCCAGCAGCCAAGCAACAGGTCGAGAGTATGGCTACACCTTC
D: -; size: -; V: TRBV3-1/TRBV3-2; J: TRBJ2-1; CDR3: CASSQVNNEQFF; DNA: TGTGCCAGCAGCCAAGTAAACAATGAGCAGTTCTTC
D: TRBD1; size: -; V: TRBV7-2; J: TRBJ1-2; CDR3: CASSSPQGANYGYTF; DNA: TGTGCCAGCAGCTCCCCACAGGGGGCTAACTATGGCTACACCTTC
D: -; size: -; V: TRBV12-3/TRBV12-4; J: TRBJ1-2; CDR3: CASSKGQAYGYTF; DNA: TGTGCCAGCAGCAAAGGACAAGCCTATGGCTACACCTTC
D: -; size: -; V: TRBV5-6; J: TRBJ2-5; CDR3: CASSLVTGYEETQYF; DNA: TGTGCCAGCAGCTTGGTAACAGGGTATGAGGAGACCCAGTACTTC
D: TRBD2; size: -; V: TRBV7-2; J: TRBJ2-3; CDR3: CASTRGGSSDTQYF; DNA: TGTGCCAGCACCCGGGGGGGTTCTTCAGATACGCAGTATTTT
D: TRBD2; size: -; V: TRBV28; J: TRBJ2-3; CDR3: CASSPRVAGGLDTQYF; DNA: TGTGCCAGCAGTCCACGCGTAGCGGGGGGGCTTGATACGCAGTATTTT
D: -; size: once; V: TRBV7-9; J: TRBJ1-1; CDR3: CASSLEGRMGNQAFF; DNA: TGTGCCAGCAGCTTAGAGGGGCGGATGGGCAATCAAGCTTTCTTT
D: TRBD2; size: -; V: TRBV18; J: TRBJ2-3; CDR3: CASSPFVRGGHTDTQYF; DNA: TGTGCCAGCTCACCATTCGTACGGGGGGGCCACACAGATACGCAGTATTTT
D: -; size: once; V: TRBV11-2; J: TRBJ1-4; CDR3: CASSSNRGVSEKLFF; DNA: TGTGCCAGCAGCTCAAATCGGGGGGTTAGTGAAAAACTGTTTTTT
D: TRBD1; size: -; V: TRBV5-4; J: TRBJ2-5; CDR3: CASSLPGQGRKTQYF; DNA: TGTGCCAGCAGCTTACCGGGACAGGGGAGAAAGACCCAGTACTTC
D: -; size: -; V: TRBV10-1; J: TRBJ2-5; CDR3: CASTPYRVWETQYF; DNA: TGCGCCAGCACCCCGTACAGGGTGTGGGAGACCCAGTACTTC
D: -; size: once; V: TRBV19; J: TRBJ2-7; CDR3: CASSFLGLPSSYEQYF; DNA: TGTGCCAGTAGTTTCCTCGGACTCCCAAGCTCCTACGAGCAGTACTTC
D: TRBD2; size: once; V: TRBV7-2; J: TRBJ2-7; CDR3: CASSLDFRGDEQYF; DNA: TGTGCCAGCAGCTTAGATTTTCGGGGGGACGAGCAGTACTTC
D: TRBD2; size: -; V: TRBV5-5; J: TRBJ2-3; CDR3: CASSSTSGGPTDTQYF; DNA: TGTGCCAGCAGCTCTACTAGCGGGGGGCCCACAGATACGCAGTATTTT
D: TRBD2; size: -; V: TRBV28; J: TRBJ2-5; CDR3: CAIKRLAGQETQYF; DNA: TGTGCCATCAAAAGACTAGCGGGGCAAGAGACCCAGTACTTC
D: -; size: -; V: TRBV16; J: TRBJ1-6; CDR3: CASSQADSRPYSPLHF; DNA: TGTGCCAGCAGCCAAGCCGACTCAAGACCCTATTCACCCCTCCACTTT
D: -; size: once; V: TRBV9; J: TRBJ1-4; CDR3: CASSSGWGANEKLFF; DNA: TGTGCCAGCAGCTCCGGATGGGGGGCTAATGAAAAACTGTTTTTT
D: -; size: -; V: TRBV7-9; J: TRBJ1-4; CDR3: CASSPGQIATNEKLFF; DNA: TGTGCCAGCAGCCCTGGACAGATAGCAACTAATGAAAAACTGTTTTTT
D: -; size: -; V: TRBV12-3/TRBV12-4; J: TRBJ1-1; CDR3: CASSLTSNTEAFF; DNA: TGTGCCAGCAGTCTCACATCGAACACTGAAGCTTTCTTT
D: TRBD1; size: -; V: TRBV18; J: TRBJ1-1; CDR3: CASSRDRGRDTEAFF; DNA: TGTGCCAGCTCACGAGACAGGGGTCGGGACACTGAAGCTTTCTTT
D: TRBD1; size: -; V: TRBV6-5; J: TRBJ2-7; CDR3: CASSQQGKGSEQYF; DNA: TGTGCCAGCAGCCAACAGGGGAAGGGCTCCGAGCAGTACTTC
D: TRBD2; size: once; V: TRBV2; J: TRBJ2-7; CDR3: CASSEGGGDSEQYF; DNA: TGTGCCAGCAGTGAAGGCGGGGGAGATTCGGAGCAGTACTTC
D: -; size: -; V: TRBV4-3; J: TRBJ1-5; CDR3: CASSQDVQGGNQPQHF; DNA: TGCGCCAGCAGCCAAGATGTACAGGGAGGCAATCAGCCCCAGCATTTT
D: TRBD1; size: once; V: TRBV7-2; J: TRBJ1-1; CDR3: CASRDRVNTEAFF; DNA: TGTGCCAGCAGGGACAGGGTGAACACTGAAGCTTTCTTT
D: TRBD1; size: -; V: TRBV3-1/TRBV3-2; J: TRBJ1-2; CDR3: CASSHTQGAHGYTF; DNA: TGTGCCAGCAGCCATACGCAGGGGGCCCATGGCTACACCTTC
D: -; size: few; V: TRBV7-9; J: TRBJ2-1; CDR3: CASSTHRSDFSGEQFF; DNA: TGTGCCAGCAGCACTCACAGGAGTGATTTTTCGGGTGAGCAGTTCTTC
D: -; size: -; V: TRBV4-3; J: TRBJ2-5; CDR3: CASSQAARLQETQYF; DNA: TGCGCCAGCAGCCAAGCCGCGAGGTTACAAGAGACCCAGTACTTC
D: TRBD1; size: -; V: TRBV7-2; J: TRBJ2-1; CDR3: CASSSTGLDRVGPYNEQFF; DNA: TGTGCCAGCAGCTCCACGGGCCTAGACAGGGTCGGTCCCTACAATGAGCAGTTCTTC